This is a list of T cell receptor beta chains from one sample in a study of human T cells and chemical hapten exposure. Each CDR3 protein is one row after TCRdb ran MiXCR on the RACE reads. The top ten hold about 27% of the sample, which has tens of thousands of distinct CDR3 sequences, 8% to 9.5% seen once. The sequences come from whole blood, collected in connection with sensitization to the hapten diphenylcyclopropenone (DPC). Every receptor here comes from a man aged 45-60 years with alopecia areata. Some clones in this sample may be carry-over from other donors' samples. The CDR3 runs from the conserved cysteine through the conserved F or W. A D gene is named only where the DNA matches it firmly. Where a row states a size, it is once, few, many or the class of an expanded clone; other rows omit it.

TRBV10-3,TRBJ1-1,TRBD1,-,TGTGCCATCAGCAGGGACAGAGACACTGAAGCTTTCTTT,CAISRDRDTEAFF
TRBV3-1,TRBJ2-7,-,-,TGTGCCAGCAGCCAGGCTCTAACCTACGAGCAGTACTTC,CASSQALTYEQYF
TRBV28,TRBJ2-5,TRBD1,many,TGTGCCAGCAAAAAATGGACAGGTCAAGAGACCCAGTACTTC,CASKKWTGQETQYF
TRBV4-3,TRBJ1-2,-,many,TGCGCCAGCAGCCAAGTCTCAGGAATCTCTAACTATGGCTACACCTTC,CASSQVSGISNYGYTF
TRBV10-3,TRBJ1-3,-,many,TGTGCCATCAGTGAGTCCACCTCTGGAAACACCATATATTTT,CAISESTSGNTIYF
TRBV29-1,TRBJ2-1,TRBD1,few,TGCAGCTCGGGACAGGGCAATGAGCAGTTCTTC,CSSGQGNEQFF
TRBV5-4,TRBJ2-1,-,many,TGTGCCAGCAGCTTAGGCCACGGCATATACAATGAGCAGTTCTTC,CASSLGHGIYNEQFF
TRBV29-1,TRBJ1-4,-,many,TGCAGCGTTGGGGGGTCCGCAACTAATGAAAAACTGTTTTTT,CSVGGSATNEKLFF
TRBV12-3/TRBV12-4,TRBJ1-4,-,few,TGTGCCAGCAACGTCGGGACAACTAATGAAAAACTGTTTTTT,CASNVGTTNEKLFF
TRBV9,TRBJ1-1,TRBD1,-,TGTGCCAGCAGCGTAGAGCCCCAGGGGGCTGGGACTGAAGCTTTCTTT,CASSVEPQGAGTEAFF
TRBV11-1,TRBJ2-7,-,-,TGTGCCAGCTACTGCGAGCAGTACTTC,CASYCEQYF
TRBV5-5,TRBJ2-5,-,many,TGTGCCAGCAGGAGGGCCCTCGAAGAGACCCAGTACTTC,CASRRALEETQYF
TRBV6-2/TRBV6-3,TRBJ2-6,TRBD1,many,TGTGCCAGCACAAGGACAGGGTCTGGGGCCAACGTCCTGACTTTC,CASTRTGSGANVLTF
TRBV12-3/TRBV12-4,TRBJ2-1,TRBD1,many,TGTGCCAGCAGTTTCCTGTATGGGACAGGGAGACGGGATGAGCAGTTCTTC,CASSFLYGTGRRDEQFF
TRBV9,TRBJ2-3,TRBD2,-,TGTGCCAGCAGCTCGAGCGGGAGAGCAGATACGCAGTATTTT,CASSSSGRADTQYF
TRBV11-1,TRBJ2-7,-,-,TGTGCCAGCAGCCTGGGACGGCGAACCTACGAGCAGTACTTC,CASSLGRRTYEQYF
TRBV2,TRBJ2-7,-,-,TGTGCCAGCAGTGAGTCAGTGCAGCAGTACTTC,CASSESVQQYF
TRBV5-1,TRBJ2-5,TRBD1,many,TGCGCCAGCAGCTTGGGGCCAGGACAGGGCCAAGAGACCCAGTACTTC,CASSLGPGQGQETQYF
TRBV30,TRBJ2-7,-,many,TGTGCCTGGAGGGTTGCCTACGAGCAGTACTTC,CAWRVAYEQYF
TRBV12-3/TRBV12-4,TRBJ2-5,TRBD2,many,TGTGCCAGCAGCAAAGAGCGGGATACGGCCCAGTACTTC,CASSKERDTAQYF
TRBV11-2,TRBJ2-1,-,-,TGTGCCAGCAGCTTAGATCCGGGGGGCTACGCTGAGCAGTTCTTC,CASSLDPGGYAEQFF
TRBV27,TRBJ2-3,TRBD2,many,TGTGCCAGCAGTTTAAGGCTTCTAGCGGTCACAGATACGCAGTATTTT,CASSLRLLAVTDTQYF
TRBV7-6,TRBJ1-6,-,-,TGTGCCAGCAGCTCCTTGGACAGAGGAGCCCTCCACTTT,CASSSLDRGALHF
TRBV7-9,TRBJ2-7,-,few,TGTGCCAGCAGCCCACCTCGGCAGGGTGGGAAGCAGTACTTC,CASSPPRQGGKQYF
TRBV12-3/TRBV12-4,TRBJ2-3,-,many,TGTGCCAGCATGAGAGTGCTAGCTGCAGATACGCAGTATTTT,CASMRVLAADTQYF
TRBV5-4,TRBJ1-2,-,-,TGTGCCAGCAGCTCGGCCCCGCGGGGCTATGGCTACACCTTC,CASSSAPRGYGYTF
TRBV9,TRBJ2-2,-,many,TGTGCCAGCAGCCTTACATCCGCCGGGGAGCTGTTTTTT,CASSLTSAGELFF
TRBV7-7,TRBJ2-2,-,-,TGTGCCAGCAGCCAGGGGACCGGGGAGCTGTTTTTT,CASSQGTGELFF
TRBV29-1,TRBJ2-2,-,many,TGCAGCGTTACACATGGAGCCGGGGAGCTGTTTTTT,CSVTHGAGELFF
TRBV5-1,TRBJ2-3,TRBD2,many,TGCGCCAGCAGTGTCGTAGCGGGAGTGGCAGATACGCAGTATTTT,CASSVVAGVADTQYF
TRBV20-1,TRBJ2-3,TRBD2,few,TGCAGTGCTTTGTTTAGTCTAGCGGGGCGACATACGCAGTATTTT,CSALFSLAGRHTQYF
TRBV14,TRBJ1-1,-,-,TGTGCCAGCAGCCGAGGTCTATTTGGTGAAACTGAAGCTTTCTTT,CASSRGLFGETEAFF
TRBV6-5,TRBJ2-1,-,few,TGTGCCAGCAGCCAGAAACAGCCAAACAATGAGCAGTTCTTC,CASSQKQPNNEQFF
TRBV12-3/TRBV12-4,TRBJ2-7,-,few,TGTGCCAGCAGTTTACCAGCGAGCTCCTACGAGCAGTACTTC,CASSLPASSYEQYF
TRBV18,TRBJ2-2,-,-,TGTGCCAGCTCAGCGGAGAGGCGCGGGGAGCTGTTTTTT,CASSAERRGELFF
TRBV30,TRBJ1-4,TRBD1,few,TGTGCCTGGACCCAGGGACAGGAGAATGAAAAACTGTTTTTT,CAWTQGQENEKLFF